These T cell receptor beta chains were read from a single sample in a study of OX40 agonist ivuxolimab in advanced cancers. The data were produced by immunoSEQ multiplex PCR, yet TCRdb's version contains in-frame clones alone and is incomplete. The sample records 15,000 to 20,000 clones, 55% to 80% being singletons. Sequencing was performed on CD4+ or CD8+ T cells sorted from blood, taken in a trial of the OX40 agonist ivuxolimab. The receptors shown here come from an adult with an advanced solid tumor such as melanoma, head and neck, liver or kidney cancer. CDR3s include the opening cysteine and the closing phenylalanine or tryptophan. A D gene is named only where the DNA matches it firmly. Some rows have no size entry. The others give once, few or many, or a class for an expanded clone.

V	D	size	J	DNA	CDR3
TRBV7-6	NA	NA	TRBJ1-1	TGTGCCAGCAGCTCCAATTGGAACACTGAAGCTTTCTTT	CASSSNWNTEAFF
TRBV18	NA	NA	TRBJ2-7	TGTGCCAGCTCACCACGGGGTCAGGTTTCTAACGAGCAGTACTTC	CASSPRGQVSNEQYF
TRBV23-1	NA	NA	TRBJ1-2	TGCGCCAGCAGTCAACCCCACAGGCAGACCCTAGGTGGCTACACCTTC	CASSQPHRQTLGGYTF
TRBV5-4	NA	few	TRBJ2-7	TGTGCCAGCAGCTTGGGATTTTACGAGCAGTACTTC	CASSLGFYEQYF
TRBV1	NA	NA	TRBJ1-1	TGCACCAGCAGCCTCCGTACCTGGCCTGAAGCTTTCTTT	CTSSLRTWPEAFF
TRBV6-5	NA	NA	TRBJ1-2	TGTGCCAGCAGCTATTCGCGAGGGGCCAGGGATGGCTACACCTTC	CASSYSRGARDGYTF
TRBV2	TRBD1	NA	TRBJ1-3	TGTGCCAGCGGGGACAGGGCCGGAAACACCATATATTTT	CASGDRAGNTIYF
TRBV7-8	TRBD2	NA	TRBJ2-3	TGTGCCAGCAGCGGTACAGCGGGGGACACAGATACGCAGTATTTT	CASSGTAGDTDTQYF
TRBV7-6	NA	once	TRBJ2-7	TGTGCCAGCAGTTTGAGGACGGACCCCTACGAGCAGTACTTC	CASSLRTDPYEQYF
TRBV5-4	NA	NA	TRBJ1-2	TGTGCCAGCAGCTTGGGGACAGTTCTTAACTATGGCTACACCTTC	CASSLGTVLNYGYTF
TRBV6-4	NA	NA	TRBJ2-2	TGTGCCAGCAGTGACTCGAGGGAGAACACCGGGGAGCTGTTTTTT	CASSDSRENTGELFF
TRBV4-1	NA	NA	TRBJ2-7	TGCGCCAGCAGCCAAGATTTCAGGGAAAGCGGGTACGAGCAGTACTTC	CASSQDFRESGYEQYF
TRBV7-3	TRBD1	NA	TRBJ2-3	TGTGCCAGCAGCTTATTCTCCGGGACAGACCAGTTATACCTTAGCACAGATACGCAGTATTTT	CASSLFSGTDQLYLSTDTQYF
TRBV6-5	NA	NA	TRBJ2-7	TGTGCCAGCAGTTACGGGGGGGGGCCCGCCTACGAGCAGTACTTC	CASSYGGGPAYEQYF
TRBV11-2	TRBD2	NA	TRBJ2-1	TGTGCCAGCAGCTCGGAACTAGCGGGGGCCTCCTACAATGAGCAGTTCTTC	CASSSELAGASYNEQFF
TRBV11-2	NA	NA	TRBJ2-7	TGTGCCAGCAGCTTCGGGCCCGGAGGCTCCTACGAGCAGTACTTC	CASSFGPGGSYEQYF